At least ten counts were recorded for the clone carrying this T cell receptor beta chain. What it binds is not known. The CDR3 is 14 amino acids. Germline loops: CDR1 MDHEN, CDR2 SYDVKM. V lost 3 bases to trimming and J lost 4 bases, with 10 bases between them. The sample originates from a study of T cells after yellow fever vaccination. Overall study findings and caveats: The secondary T-cell response peaked on day 5, not day 15, but was weaker.

Each CDR3 protein is one row after TCRdb ran MiXCR on the 5' RACE reads. The sample contains a few hundred thousand distinct CDR3 sequences, around 6.8% of which appear only once. The chain recombines TRBV28 with TRBJ1-3, with D perhaps matching TRBD1 (5 bases). This receptor was taken from a young man who received the YFV17D yellow fever vaccine. Specimen: PBMCs, collected 35 to 50 days after the first yellow fever vaccination. CDR3 sequence (DNA): TGTGCCAGCAGTTTGATGGGGGAGGGAAACACCATATATTTT. Protein sequence: CASSLMGEGNTIYF.